The present T cell receptor beta chain was sequenced within a study of patients and donors after allogeneic stem cell transplantation. In its sample, this clonotype was seen many times. In germline, CDR1 is MNHEY, CDR2 SVGEGT. The germline V and J ends were trimmed by 5 bases and 2 bases, with 19 bases remaining between them. The CDR3 runs to 16 residues. TCRdb independently ran MiXCR on the RT-PCR reads; one entry per CDR3 protein. Of almost 20,000 distinct CDR3 sequences in the sample, about 5% were seen once. V usage is TRBV6-2 or TRBV6-3 and J usage is TRBJ2-7; a possible D gene is TRBD1 (6 bases). Sequencing used blood, either unsorted or a sorted T cell fraction (not recorded which). The receptor's source is a human donor who was either an allogeneic HSCT recipient or a stem cell or donor lymphocyte infusion donor (not recorded which). It is not recorded whose cells these are; they may come from a transplant donor. The CDR3 region has the DNA TGTGCCAGCAGTGCCTACAGGGTTGGGTTGCCCTACGAGCAGTACTTC. Protein: CASSAYRVGLPYEQYF.